This T cell receptor beta chain was captured by sequencing in a study of blood T cells in healthy people across ages. For the second PCR, which ran for 7 to 11 cycles, a sample-barcoded 5' primer and a J-beta primer mix were used. TCRdb re-analysed the 5' RACE reads in MiXCR, keeping a single row per CDR3 protein. The sample has around 820,000 distinct CDR3 sequences; more than 20% are singletons. Trimming left V 7 bases short and J 4 bases short, with 17 bases between. The CDR3 length is 15 residues. Germline V CDR1 and CDR2: MDHEN, SYDVKM. This clonotype occurred a few times. These same records also appear under a second study, on T cells of mothers and their children. This second report adds: From each mother came over 8 million TCR beta CDR3 reads, and from each child came a few million. It was found that thymic selection shapes TCR recombination output similarly in related and unrelated pairs.

Sequenced: blood. The receptor comes from a boy younger than 18 in good health. V gene TRBV28 combines with J gene TRBJ1-5, with D tentatively TRBD1 (6 bases). CDR3 sequence reads: CASTREVGANQPQHF. CDR3 DNA sequence: TGTGCCAGCACTCGGGAGGTGGGGGCTAATCAGCCCCAGCATTTT.